This T cell receptor beta chain was captured in a study of OX40 agonist ivuxolimab in advanced cancers. This CDR3 has 10 residues. The assay was immunoSEQ multiplex PCR, and TCRdb's table has in-frame clones only and misses some. The sample records roughly 80,000 clones, over 75% being singletons. General observations from the study: Clones of CD4+ and CD8+ blood T cells grew by week 6 at doses of 0.1 to 3.0 mg/kg.

The timepoints at which blood was sampled were baseline, cycle 4 day 1, and cycle 7 day 1. In the case of this clone: Its cognate antigen is unknown.

This rearrangement joins TRBV21-1 to TRBJ2-1. TRBV21-1 is a listed pseudogene. This clonotype was sampled from an adult with an advanced solid tumor such as melanoma, head and neck, liver or kidney cancer. The sample consisted of CD4+ or CD8+ T cells sorted from blood, taken in a trial of the OX40 agonist ivuxolimab. This chain's CDR3 is CASSKDEQFF. In DNA form, the CDR3 reads TGTGCCAGCAGCAAAGATGAGCAGTTCTTC.